This T cell receptor (beta chain) comes out of a study of T cell responses to AZD1222 COVID-19 vaccine. The repertoire was sequenced with immunoSEQ multiplex PCR; TCRdb's copy has only in-frame clones and lacks some. In the table there are about 150,000 clones, 90% of which are singletons. Study findings and constraints: No repertoire was sampled before or during the peak T cell response, only after it. Only a handful of AZD1222 recipients, several in all, had baseline seropositivity. Reportedly, close to half of spike-specific TCRs are directed against unmutated variant regions.

Germline CDR1 reads KGHDR; CDR2 reads SFDVKD. The CDR3 is 12 amino acids. V was clipped by 9 bases and J by 7 bases, with 15 bases between them. The analysis combined second doses at about 4 or about 12 weeks. This clone has a single count. Its antigen remains unknown. The J gene is TRBJ2-7, the V gene TRBV24-1; TRBD2 might be the D (7 bases). The sample here was peripheral blood, taken 28 days after the second AZD1222 dose. This TCR was sampled from an adult who received the AZD1222 COVID-19 vaccine. DNA for the CDR3: TGTGCCACCCGGGGGCCTAGCGGAGAGCAGTACTTC. Translating it yields CATRGPSGEQYF.